This T cell receptor (beta chain) is drawn from a study of T cells in Graves' hyperthyroidism and ophthalmopathy. Hyperthyroidism had been newly diagnosed in patients aged 18 to 65, and its duration was under 2 months. Diagnostic assessment was based on clinical symptoms, serum thyroxine and TRAb, thyroid ultrasound and orbital computed tomography. Many counts were recorded for this clonotype. TCR beta CDR3 sequences were amplified from RNA transcripts. The HTBI set primed first-round TCR CDR3 RT-PCR. TCRdb processed the multiplex PCR reads anew with MiXCR; each CDR3 protein has one entry. Among over 700,000 distinct CDR3 sequences listed, 30% to 40% were seen once. Sequencing was done on a sample of blood. This clonotype was obtained from a woman between 40 and 55 years old with Graves' hyperthyroidism.

In DNA, the CDR3 is TGTGCCAGCAGTGTTTATCTAAACACCATATATTTT. Protein sequence: CASSVYLNTIYF. The genes are TRBV2 and TRBJ1-3, with D unresolved. The V end was cut by 4 bases, the J end by 6 bases, with 7 bases between. This CDR3 region has 12 residues. Germline V gives CDR1 SNHLY, CDR2 FYNNEI.